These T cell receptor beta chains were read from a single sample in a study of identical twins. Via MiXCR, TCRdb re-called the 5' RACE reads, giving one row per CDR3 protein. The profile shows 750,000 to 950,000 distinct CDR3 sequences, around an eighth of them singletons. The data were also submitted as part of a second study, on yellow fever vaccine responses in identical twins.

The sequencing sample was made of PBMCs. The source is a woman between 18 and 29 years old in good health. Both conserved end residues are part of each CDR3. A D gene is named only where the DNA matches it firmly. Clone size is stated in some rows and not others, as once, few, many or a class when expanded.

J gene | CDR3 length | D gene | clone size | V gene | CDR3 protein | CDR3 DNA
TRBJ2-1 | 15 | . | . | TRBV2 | CASRGTPGLLNEQFF | TGTGCCAGCAGGGGGACACCTGGGCTCTTGAATGAGCAGTTCTTC
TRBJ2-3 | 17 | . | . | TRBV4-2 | CASSRFDILVIADTQYF | TGTGCCAGCAGCCGGTTCGATATTTTAGTGATCGCAGATACGCAGTATTTT
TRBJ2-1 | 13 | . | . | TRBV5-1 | CASSSLRGYEQFF | TGCGCCAGCAGCTCCTTAAGGGGTTATGAGCAGTTCTTC
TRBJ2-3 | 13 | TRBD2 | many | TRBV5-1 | CASSSLAADTQYF | TGCGCCAGCAGCAGCCTAGCGGCAGATACGCAGTATTTT
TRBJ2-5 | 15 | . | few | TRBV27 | CASSLLGNHQETQYF | TGTGCCAGCAGTTTATTGGGGAACCACCAAGAGACCCAGTACTTC
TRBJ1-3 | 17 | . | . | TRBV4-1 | CASSQEPSGASGNTIYF | TGCGCCAGCAGCCAAGAACCCTCGGGGGCCTCTGGAAACACCATATATTTT
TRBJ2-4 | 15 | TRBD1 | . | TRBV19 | CASSLSRGQENIQYF | TGTGCCAGTAGTCTCTCGCGAGGACAGGAAAACATTCAGTACTTC
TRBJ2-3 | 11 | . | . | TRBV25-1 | CASKRADTQYF | TGTGCCAGCAAGAGAGCAGATACGCAGTATTTT
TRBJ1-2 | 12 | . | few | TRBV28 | CASYAANYGYTF | TGTGCCAGCTATGCAGCTAACTATGGCTACACCTTC
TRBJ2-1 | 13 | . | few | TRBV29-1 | CSVEGGIYNEQFF | TGCAGCGTTGAGGGGGGTATCTACAATGAGCAGTTCTTC
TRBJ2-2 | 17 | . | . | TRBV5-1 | CASSSLPGTMNTGELFF | TGCGCCAGCAGCTCCCTTCCCGGGACAATGAACACCGGGGAGCTGTTTTTT
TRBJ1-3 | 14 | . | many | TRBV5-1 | CASSTGQSGNTIYF | TGCGCCAGCAGCACCGGACAGTCTGGAAACACCATATATTTT
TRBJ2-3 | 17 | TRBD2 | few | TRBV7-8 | CASSSGLAGASTDTQYF | TGTGCCAGCAGCTCAGGACTAGCGGGGGCCAGCACAGATACGCAGTATTTT
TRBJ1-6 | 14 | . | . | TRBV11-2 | CASTSGGRNSPLHF | TGTGCCAGCACCTCGGGAGGGCGGAATTCACCCCTCCACTTT
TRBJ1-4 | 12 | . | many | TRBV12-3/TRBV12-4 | CASSLVGEKLFF | TGTGCCAGCAGTCTGGTCGGGGAAAAACTGTTTTTT
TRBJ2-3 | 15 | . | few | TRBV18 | CASSLTSPGTDTQYF | TGTGCCAGCTCACTAACCTCCCCAGGCACAGATACGCAGTATTTT
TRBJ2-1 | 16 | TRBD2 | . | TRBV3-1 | CASSHKLADSYNEQFF | TGTGCCAGCAGCCATAAACTAGCGGACTCCTACAATGAGCAGTTCTTC
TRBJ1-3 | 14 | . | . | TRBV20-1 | CSATRTVPGNTIYF | TGCAGTGCTACCAGGACAGTCCCTGGAAACACCATATATTTT
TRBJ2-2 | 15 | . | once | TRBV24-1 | CATSDAGYGTGELFF | TGTGCCACCAGTGATGCCGGATACGGCACCGGGGAGCTGTTTTTT
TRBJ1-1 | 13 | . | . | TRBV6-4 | CASSVEMNTEAFF | TGTGCCAGCAGTGTAGAGATGAACACTGAAGCTTTCTTT
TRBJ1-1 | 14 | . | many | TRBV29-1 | CSVSSGIQNTEAFF | TGCAGCGTCAGTAGCGGCATTCAGAACACTGAAGCTTTCTTT
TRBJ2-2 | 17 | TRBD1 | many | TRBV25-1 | CASSDFSPGGEGGELFF | TGTGCCAGCAGTGATTTTTCCCCAGGGGGCGAGGGCGGGGAGCTGTTTTTT
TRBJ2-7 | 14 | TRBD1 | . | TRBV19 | CASSTGQGGYEQYF | TGTGCCAGTAGTACGGGACAGGGTGGATACGAGCAGTACTTC
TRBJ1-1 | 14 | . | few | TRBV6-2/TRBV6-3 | CASSNNVHQAEAFF | TGTGCCAGCAGCAACAACGTCCATCAAGCTGAAGCTTTCTTT
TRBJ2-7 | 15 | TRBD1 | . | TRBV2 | CASKVGGTGSYEQYF | TGTGCCAGCAAAGTTGGAGGGACAGGGTCCTACGAGCAGTACTTC
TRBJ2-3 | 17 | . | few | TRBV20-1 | CSANPFRRASLGDTQYF | TGCAGTGCTAACCCTTTTAGACGAGCGTCGCTGGGCGATACGCAGTATTTT
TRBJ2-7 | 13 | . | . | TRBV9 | CASSPPSGAEQYF | TGTGCCAGCAGCCCCCCGAGTGGGGCCGAGCAGTACTTC
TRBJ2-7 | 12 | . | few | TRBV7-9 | CASSPMDYEQYF | TGTGCCAGCAGCCCAATGGACTACGAGCAGTACTTC
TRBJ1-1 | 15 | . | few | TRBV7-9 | CASSLERDVYTEAFF | TGTGCCAGCAGCTTAGAGAGGGACGTATACACTGAAGCTTTCTTT
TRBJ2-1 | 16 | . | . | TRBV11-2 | CASSLGTALSYNEQFF | TGTGCCAGCAGCTTAGGGACAGCTCTTTCCTACAATGAGCAGTTCTTC
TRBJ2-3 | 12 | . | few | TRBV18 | CASSPMADTQYF | TGTGCCAGCTCACCAATGGCAGATACGCAGTATTTT
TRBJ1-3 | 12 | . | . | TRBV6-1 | CATEAIANTIYF | TGTGCCACTGAGGCTATCGCAAACACCATATATTTT
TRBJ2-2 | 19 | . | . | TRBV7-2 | CASSLARSGLFANTGELFF | TGTGCCAGCAGCTTAGCGCGGTCGGGATTGTTCGCGAACACCGGGGAGCTGTTTTTT
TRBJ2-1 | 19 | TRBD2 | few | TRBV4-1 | CASSQDGLTSGIPYNEQFF | TGCGCCAGCAGCCAAGATGGTTTGACTAGCGGGATTCCCTACAATGAGCAGTTCTTC
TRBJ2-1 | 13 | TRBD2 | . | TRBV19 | CASSELAANEQFF | TGTGCCAGTAGTGAACTAGCGGCAAATGAGCAGTTCTTC
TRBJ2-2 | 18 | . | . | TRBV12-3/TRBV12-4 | CALSLLGRDRGRTGELFF | TGTGCCCTCAGTTTATTAGGCCGGGACCGGGGCAGAACCGGGGAGCTGTTTTTT
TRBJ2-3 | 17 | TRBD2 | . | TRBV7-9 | CASSSTSGGSTTDTQYF | TGTGCCAGCAGCTCCACAAGCGGGGGGAGCACCACAGATACGCAGTATTTT
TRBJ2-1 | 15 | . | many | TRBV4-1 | CASSRPGHRYNEQFF | TGCGCCAGCAGCCGACCGGGACACAGATACAATGAGCAGTTCTTC
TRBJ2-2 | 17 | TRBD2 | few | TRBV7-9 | CASSLALAGANTGELFF | TGTGCCAGCAGCCTCGCTTTAGCGGGAGCGAACACCGGGGAGCTGTTTTTT
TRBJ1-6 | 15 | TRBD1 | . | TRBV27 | CASSWTGLSNSPLHF | TGTGCCAGCAGCTGGACAGGGCTGAGTAATTCACCCCTCCACTTT
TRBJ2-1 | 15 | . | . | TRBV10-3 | CAISVGGERADEQFF | TGTGCCATCAGTGTCGGCGGGGAGCGAGCGGATGAGCAGTTCTTC
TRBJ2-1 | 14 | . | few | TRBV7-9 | CASSFGLDHNEQFF | TGTGCCAGCAGCTTTGGCCTGGACCACAATGAGCAGTTCTTC
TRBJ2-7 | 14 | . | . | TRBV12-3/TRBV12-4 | CASSLTGHRNEQYF | TGTGCCAGCAGTTTAACGGGGCACAGGAACGAGCAGTACTTC
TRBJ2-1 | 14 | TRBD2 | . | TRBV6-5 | CASSSYLAGIEQFF | TGTGCCAGCAGTTCCTATCTAGCGGGGATTGAGCAGTTCTTC
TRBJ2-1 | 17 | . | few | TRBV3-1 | CASSQDLVGGRSNEQFF | TGTGCCAGCAGCCAAGATTTGGTGGGGGGTCGATCCAATGAGCAGTTCTTC
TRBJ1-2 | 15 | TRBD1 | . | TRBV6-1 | CASSPTTGRGYGYTF | TGTGCCAGCAGTCCCACGACAGGGCGTGGCTATGGCTACACCTTC
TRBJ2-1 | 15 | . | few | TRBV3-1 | CASSKEVVYFREQFF | TGTGCCAGCAGCAAAGAGGTCGTATACTTCAGGGAGCAGTTCTTC
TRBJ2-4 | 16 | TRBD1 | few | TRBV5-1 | CASSLDRGEAKNIQYF | TGCGCCAGCAGCTTGGACAGGGGCGAAGCCAAAAACATTCAGTACTTC
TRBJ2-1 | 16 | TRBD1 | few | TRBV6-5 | CASSYSDGTGYNEQFF | TGTGCCAGCAGTTACTCGGACGGGACAGGGTACAATGAGCAGTTCTTC
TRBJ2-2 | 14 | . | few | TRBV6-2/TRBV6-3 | CASSLSEATGELFF | TGTGCCAGCAGTTTGAGTGAGGCCACCGGGGAGCTGTTTTTT
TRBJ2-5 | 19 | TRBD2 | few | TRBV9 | CASSAPFGAGVGLDETQYF | TGTGCCAGCAGCGCACCCTTTGGAGCGGGAGTGGGTTTGGATGAGACCCAGTACTTC
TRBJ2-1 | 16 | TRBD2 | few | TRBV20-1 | CSAPSGGRGSYNEQFF | TGCAGTGCCCCTAGCGGGGGGCGCGGCTCCTACAATGAGCAGTTCTTC
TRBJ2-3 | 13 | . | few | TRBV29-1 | CSVGSGRSDTQYF | TGCAGCGTTGGTTCCGGCAGATCTGATACGCAGTATTTT
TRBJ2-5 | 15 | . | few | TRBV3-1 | CASSQEPGSQETQYF | TGTGCCAGCAGCCAAGAACCGGGAAGCCAAGAGACCCAGTACTTC
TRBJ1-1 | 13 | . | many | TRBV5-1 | CASRRQGATEAFF | TGCGCCAGCAGGAGGCAAGGAGCCACTGAAGCTTTCTTT
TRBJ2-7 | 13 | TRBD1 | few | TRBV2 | CASSSQGAGEQYF | TGTGCCAGCAGTAGCCAGGGGGCCGGCGAGCAGTACTTC
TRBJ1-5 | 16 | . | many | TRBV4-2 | CASSQVEGYSNQPQHF | TGTGCCAGCAGCCAAGTTGAGGGTTATAGCAATCAGCCCCAGCATTTT
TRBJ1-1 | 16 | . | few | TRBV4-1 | CASSQGGGMGNTEAFF | TGCGCCAGCAGCCAAGGAGGAGGCATGGGGAACACTGAAGCTTTCTTT
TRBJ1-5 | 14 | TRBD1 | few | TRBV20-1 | CSGTGAELHQPQHF | TGCAGCGGCACAGGGGCAGAACTCCATCAGCCCCAGCATTTT